The 27 T cell receptor beta chains listed next were all sequenced from one sample in a study of Graves' ophthalmopathy and Graves' hyperthyroidism. Amplification of TCR beta CDR3 regions used RNA transcripts. The first round was an RT-PCR with HTBI primers, and the second round was a multiplex PCR. MiXCR was run by TCRdb on the multiplex PCR reads, yielding one entry per CDR3 protein. The sample holds a few hundred thousand distinct CDR3 sequences, about 22% seen once. Sequenced: peripheral blood. These receptors all come from a woman aged 45-65 years with Graves' ophthalmopathy.

Only a few counts were recorded for this clonotype. V is TRBV11-2 and J is TRBJ1-1; TRBD1 matches at 11 bases. The junction had 9 bases not matched to a gene; V was cut back by 2 bases and J by 4 bases. From germline, CDR1 is SGHAT and CDR2 FQNNGV. The CDR3 runs to 17 residues. CDR3 sequence (DNA): TGTGCCAGCAGCTTACGGCCCTGGACAGGGGGCGTCACTGAAGCTTTCTTT. Protein product: CASSLRPWTGGVTEAFF.

The table lists this clonotype with many counts. This chain uses TRBV12-3 or TRBV12-4 with TRBJ2-5, with 7 bases that match TRBD2. The CDR3 runs 14 residues. The V segment lost 5 bases and the J segment 4 bases; nucleotides outside the gene matches: 7. CDR3 coding DNA: TGTGCCAGCAGTCGACTAGCCGAGGGAGAGACCCAGTACTTC. Its translation: CASSRLAEGETQYF.

This chain joins TRBV7-8 and TRBJ1-2; D unclear. V dropped 4 bases and J dropped 2 bases, with 11 bases sitting between them. CDR1 SGHVS and CDR2 FQNEAQ come from the germline V gene. The CDR3 has 14 amino acids. As DNA, the CDR3 is TGTGCCAGCAGCTCCGCGGCGGCAAACTATGGCTACACCTTC. Its translation is CASSSAAANYGYTF.

This clonotype was seen at least ten times. This sequence joins TRBV6-1 and TRBJ2-2; the D is unclear. V was shortened by 3 bases and J by 7 bases, with 15 bases between the two germline ends. Germline V gene data show CDR1 as MNHNS and CDR2 as SASEGT. This CDR3 region has 15 residues. The chain's CDR3 is CASSDRKSVGGELFF. CDR3 bases: TGTGCCAGCAGTGACCGGAAATCGGTCGGCGGGGAGCTGTTTTTT.

Comment on this clonotype: Since a much larger clone is just one base distant, this may be a read error. This chain uses TRBV7-2 with TRBJ2-5; D ambiguous. The CDR3 consists of 12 residues. Germline values: CDR1 SGHTA, CDR2 FQGNSA. This chain's CDR3 is CASCFPWETQYF. CDR3 DNA: TGTGCCAGCTGCTTCCCTTGGGAGACCCAGTACTTC.

The sample holds one count of this clonotype. The chain joins TRBV6-2 or TRBV6-3 to TRBJ1-5; D not resolved. Germline lookup yields CDR1 MNHEY and CDR2 SVGEGT. CDR3 length: 16 amino acids. Trimming stripped 0 bases from V and 2 bases from J, with 11 bases between. The CDR3 loop reads CASSYSEGLGNQPQHF. In DNA, the CDR3 is TGTGCCAGCAGTTACTCGGAGGGTTTGGGCAATCAGCCCCAGCATTTT.

The table lists this clonotype with many counts. V and J are TRBV6-5 and TRBJ2-7; D is unclear. With 0 bases removed from V and 5 bases from J, the gap between germline ends came to 8 bases. The CDR3 has 13 residues. The V gene's germline CDR1 is MNHEY and CDR2 SVGAGI. The CDR3: CASSYSRQDEQYF. The CDR3 DNA follows: TGTGCCAGCAGTTACTCGAGACAAGACGAGCAGTACTTC.

The table lists this clonotype with many counts. The J gene is TRBJ1-1, the V gene TRBV24-1; TRBD1 agrees at 7 bases. The CDR3 covers 15 residues. Unmatched junction bases numbered 4, after V lost 2 bases and J lost 2 bases. Germline values: CDR1 KGHDR, CDR2 SFDVKD. In DNA, the CDR3 is TGTGCCACCAGTGATTCTAGGACAGGTAACACTGAAGCTTTCTTT. Amino acid sequence: CATSDSRTGNTEAFF.

The chain couples TRBV20-1 to TRBJ1-2; 8 nucleotides agree with TRBD1. The CDR3 totals 13 residues. The germline gives CDR1 DFQATT, CDR2 SNEGSKA (reference sequence). With V trimmed by 5 bases and J by 4 bases, 6 bases remained unmatched. CDR3: CSAAGTGAYGYTF. The DNA of the CDR3 is TGCAGTGCTGCCGGGACAGGAGCCTATGGCTACACCTTC.

This clonotype showed up many times. V gene TRBV29-1 combines with J gene TRBJ1-1; 7 positions agree with TRBD1. Germline values: CDR1 SQVTM, CDR2 ANQGSEA. CDR3 length: 14 residues. V dropped 7 bases and J dropped 5; count of bases not matched to a gene: 13. CDR3 bases: TGCAGCGGCGCGTTCAGGGCAGGGGGGACTGAAGCTTTCTTT. It is translated as CSGAFRAGGTEAFF.

This clonotype has at least ten counts. Possible read error: a much larger clone is one base away. CDR3 DNA sequence: TGTGCCAGCAGTGATAACTCCTACGAGCAGTACTTC. It yields the protein CASSDNSYEQYF. The V gene is TRBV2, the J gene TRBJ2-7, with unresolved D. V lost 3 bases and J lost 0, with 3 bases in between. CDR3 length: 12 amino acids. Germline V lookup: CDR1 SNHLY, CDR2 FYNNEI.

The chain links TRBV5-1 to TRBJ2-7, with TRBD2 as a possible D gene (5 bases). Germline CDR1 reads SGHRS; CDR2 reads YFSETQ. V lost 5 bases and J lost 5, with 20 bases in between. This CDR3 has 15 amino acids. The CDR3 loop is CASRSGNSGVNEQYF. The CDR3 DNA reads TGCGCCAGCAGATCCGGGAACAGTGGGGTGAACGAGCAGTACTTC.

This clonotype showed up many times. The V and J genes are TRBV6-5 and TRBJ2-7; D may be TRBD2 (6 bases). Per the germline V gene, CDR1 is MNHEY and CDR2 is SVGAGI. The CDR3 length is 15 residues. The V gene lost 7 bases and the J gene lost 2 bases, with 18 bases spanning the gap. CDR3 bases: TGTGCCAGCACCAATGGGGGACTGGGCCCCTACGAGCAGTACTTC. Translated: CASTNGGLGPYEQYF.

The chain recombines TRBV5-1 with TRBJ1-2, with D possibly TRBD1 on 6 matching bases. There are 12 residues in the CDR3. Trimming removed 4 bases at V and 6 bases at J, with 10 bases between. Germline-derived CDR1 and CDR2 are SGHRS and YFSETQ. The CDR3 DNA reads as TGCGCCAGCAGCGACAACAGGGATGGCTACACCTTC. Translated, it gives CASSDNRDGYTF.

The sample holds many counts of this clonotype. The chain combines TRBV11-2 with TRBJ2-5; D may correspond to TRBD1 or TRBD2 (6 bases each). The germline CDR1 and CDR2 sequences are SGHAT and FQNNGV. V was trimmed by 3 bases and J by 3 bases, leaving 23 bases between them. This CDR3 spans 18 amino acids. In DNA form, the CDR3 reads TGTGCCAGCAGCTTGGGGGGCGGTTTTCCCCGGACCGAAGAGACCCAGTACTTC. Residues: CASSLGGGFPRTEETQYF.

This clonotype was observed a few times. This chain uses TRBV7-6 with TRBJ2-2; the match to TRBD1 covers 8 bases. V shed 2 bases and J 4 bases; nucleotides not matched to a gene: 6. This CDR3 contains 16 residues. The germline CDR1 and CDR2 sequences are SGHVS and FNYEAQ. The CDR3 bases are TGTGCCAGCAGCTTACCCAAAACAGGGGGCACCGGGGAGCTGTTTTTT. Amino acid sequence: CASSLPKTGGTGELFF.

The J gene is TRBJ2-7, the V gene TRBV4-1; 9 nucleotides match TRBD2. Germline lookup yields CDR1 MGHRA and CDR2 YSYEKL. This CDR3 comprises 15 residues. The V segment lost 1 base and the J segment 0 bases; nucleotides outside the gene matches: 1. The CDR3, as DNA: TGCGCCAGCAGCCAAGCTAGCGGGAACTCCTACGAGCAGTACTTC. Amino acids: CASSQASGNSYEQYF.

The table lists this clonotype with a count of one. The chain combines TRBV19 with TRBJ1-2; 7 nucleotides line up with TRBD1. CDR1 is LNHDA, CDR2 SQIVND, per germline (reference sequence). V was pared by 3 bases and J by 6 bases, with 10 bases of the junction left unmatched. The CDR3 contains 15 residues. CDR3 in amino acids: CASSIRQGEGDGYTF. DNA of the CDR3: TGTGCCAGTAGTATTCGACAGGGAGAGGGCGATGGCTACACCTTC. Together with reference TRBV19 and TRBJ1-2, the CDR3 gives the full variable domain: DGGITQSPKYLFRKEGQNVTLSCEQNLNHDAMYWYRQDPGQGLRLIYYSQIVNDFQKGDIAEGYSVSREKKESFPLTVTSAQKNPTAFYLCASSIRQGEGDGYTFGSGTRLTVV.

At least ten counts were recorded for this clonotype. The genes are TRBV18 and TRBJ2-5; D remains unclear. V lost 2 bases and J lost 2, with 9 bases in between. Per the germline V gene, CDR1 is KGHSH and CDR2 is LQKENI. The CDR3 covers 14 residues. CDR3 coding DNA: TGTGCCAGCTCACCAAGCACTTTACAAGAGACCCAGTACTTC. Translated, it gives CASSPSTLQETQYF. The entire variable domain, with the rest obtained from reference TRBV18 and TRBJ2-5, is as follows: NAGVMQNPRHLVRRRGQEARLRCSPMKGHSHVYWYRQLPEEGLKFMVYLQKENIIDESGMPKERFSAEFPKEGPSILRIQQVVRGDSAAYFCASSPSTLQETQYFGPGTRLLVL.

The table lists this clonotype with many counts. This rearrangement joins TRBV12-3 or TRBV12-4 to TRBJ1-5; no definite D call. The V gene lost 3 bases and the J gene lost 7 bases, with 7 bases spanning the gap. This CDR3 contains 12 residues. Here the CDR3 reads CASSLSGQPQHF. The CDR3 DNA reads TGTGCCAGCAGTTTGAGTGGACAGCCCCAGCATTTT.

This clonotype has at least ten counts. This sequence joins TRBV12-3 or TRBV12-4 and TRBJ1-1; D gene ambiguous. The length of the CDR3 is 11 residues. The V end was cut by 5 bases, the J end by 7 bases, with 8 bases between. The CDR3 region has the DNA TGTGCCAGCAGTGGTCGTCGTGAAGCTTTCTTT. It yields the protein CASSGRREAFF.

The genes are TRBV6-1 and TRBJ1-6; D unresolved. Deletions cut 1 base from V and 0 bases from J, with 10 bases between. The CDR3 spans 17 residues. Looked up from germline, CDR1 is MNHNS and CDR2 is SASEGT. The CDR3 DNA reads as TGTGCCAGCAGTGAAGAGGGCCAGAGCTCCTATAATTCACCCCTCCACTTT. Translation: CASSEEGQSSYNSPLHF.

This clonotype occurred many times. The chain joins TRBV30 to TRBJ1-5, with D maybe TRBD1 (5 bases). The length of the CDR3 is 15 residues. Germline V gives CDR1 GTSNPN, CDR2 SVGIG (reference sequence). The germline V and J ends were trimmed by 2 bases and 3 bases, with 14 bases remaining between them. In DNA, the CDR3 is TGTGCCTGGAGTCCCCGGGACGGAATCAATCAGCCCCAGCATTTT. Protein sequence: CAWSPRDGINQPQHF. Full variable domain (outside the CDR3, taken from reference TRBV30 and TRBJ1-5): SQTIHQWPATLVQPVGSPLSLECTVEGTSNPNLYWYRQAAGRGLQLLFYSVGIGQISSEVPQNLSASRPQDRQFILSSKKLLLSDSGFYLCAWSPRDGINQPQHFGDGTRLSIL.

V and J are TRBV5-1 and TRBJ1-4, with 10 bases identical to TRBD1. V was clipped by 4 bases and J by 7 bases; unmatched bases: 4. This CDR3 spans 14 amino acids. Germline V gene sequence: CDR1 SGHRS, CDR2 YFSETQ. For the CDR3, the DNA is TGCGCCAGCAGCCCGGGACAGGGGCGTGAAAAACTGTTTTTT. Protein sequence: CASSPGQGREKLFF.

The chain joins TRBV19 to TRBJ1-2, with unresolved D. This CDR3 region has 11 residues. The germline CDR1 and CDR2 sequences are LNHDA and SQIVND (reference sequence). With 2 bases removed from V and 7 bases from J, the gap between germline ends came to 5 bases. CDR3 bases: TGTGCCAGTAGTATAACCTCTGGCTACACCTTC. Its protein is CASSITSGYTF.

This clonotype was counted ten times or more. One end of the junction does not line up with germline, which may come from a read error. The J gene is TRBJ2-7, the V gene TRBV6-1; D not certain. This CDR3 has 12 amino acids. Germline values: CDR1 MNHNS, CDR2 SASEGT. CDR3 in amino acids: CTSSPESAGQYF. CDR3 bases: TGTACCAGCAGTCCCGAGTCGGCAGGGCAGTACTTC.

This sequence joins TRBV20-1 and TRBJ2-2; D may be TRBD2 (6 bases). V was trimmed by 6 bases and J by 5 bases, leaving 10 bases between them. The CDR3 consists of 12 residues. Germline V gene sequence: CDR1 DFQATT, CDR2 SNEGSKA (reference sequence). CDR3 bases: TGCAGTGCCCGGAGGGAGACCGGGGAGCTGTTTTTT. Its protein is CSARRETGELFF.